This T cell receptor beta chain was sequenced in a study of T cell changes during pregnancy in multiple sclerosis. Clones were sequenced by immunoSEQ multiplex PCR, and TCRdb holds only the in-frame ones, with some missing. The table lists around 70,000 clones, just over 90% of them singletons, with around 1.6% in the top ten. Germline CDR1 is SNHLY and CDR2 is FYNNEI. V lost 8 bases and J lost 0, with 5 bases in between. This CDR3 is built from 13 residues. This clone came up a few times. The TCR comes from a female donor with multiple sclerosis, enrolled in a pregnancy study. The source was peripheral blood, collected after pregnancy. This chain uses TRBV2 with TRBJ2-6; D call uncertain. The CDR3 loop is CASEYSGANVLTF. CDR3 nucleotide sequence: TGTGCCAGCGAGTACTCTGGGGCCAACGTCCTGACTTTC.